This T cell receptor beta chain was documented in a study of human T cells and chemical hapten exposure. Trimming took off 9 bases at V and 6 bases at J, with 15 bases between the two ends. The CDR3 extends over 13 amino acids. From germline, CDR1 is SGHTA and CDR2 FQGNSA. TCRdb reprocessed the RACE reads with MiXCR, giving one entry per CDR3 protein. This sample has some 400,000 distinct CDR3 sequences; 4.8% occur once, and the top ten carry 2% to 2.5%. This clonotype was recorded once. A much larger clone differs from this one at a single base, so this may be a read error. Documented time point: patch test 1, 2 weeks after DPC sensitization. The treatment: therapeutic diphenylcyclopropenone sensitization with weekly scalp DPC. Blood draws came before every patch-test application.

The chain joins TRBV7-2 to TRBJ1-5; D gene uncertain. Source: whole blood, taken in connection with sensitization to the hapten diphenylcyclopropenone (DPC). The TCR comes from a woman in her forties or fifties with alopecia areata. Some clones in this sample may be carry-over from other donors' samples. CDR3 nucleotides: TGTGCCAGAAGCCCAAACTACCCTCAGCCCCAGCATTTT. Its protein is CARSPNYPQPQHF.